These T cell receptor beta chains were read from a single sample in a study of cytomegalovirus exposure and HLA in healthy donors. The data were produced by immunoSEQ multiplex PCR, yet TCRdb's version contains in-frame clones alone and is incomplete. Found here are around 180,000 clones, more than 75% of them singletons; the top ten hold less than 8.5%. The source material was PBMCs. These receptors were taken from a young man in good health and CMV-seropositive. CDR3s include the opening cysteine and the closing phenylalanine or tryptophan. D genes are given only for firm matches. The listing skips clone size in some rows; elsewhere it reads once, few, many or a size class.

j_call d_call cdr3_length clone_size v_call cdr3_nt cdr3_aa
TRBJ1-1 . 14 . TRBV6-6 TGTGCCAGCAGTTTAGAATCGGGGAACACTGAAGCTTTCTTT CASSLESGNTEAFF
TRBJ1-2 . 15 . TRBV27 TGTGCCAGCAGTTTATTCGCAGGTTCTAACTATGGCTACACCTTC CASSLFAGSNYGYTF
TRBJ2-5 TRBD1 15 . TRBV19 TGTGCCAGTAGTCCTGGGACAGGAGACCAAGAGACCCAGTACTTC CASSPGTGDQETQYF
TRBJ2-5 TRBD2 15 once TRBV7-3 TGTGCCAGCAGCTTCGGACTAGCGGGACAAGAGACCCAGTACTTC CASSFGLAGQETQYF
TRBJ1-5 . 14 . TRBV6-1 TGTGCCAGCAGTGCCGGGACTTCATATCAGCCCCAGCATTTT CASSAGTSYQPQHF
TRBJ1-5 . 13 . TRBV11-2 TGTGCCAGCAGCTTAGGCAGGAATCAGCCCCAGCATTTT CASSLGRNQPQHF
TRBJ1-4 TRBD1 14 . TRBV7-2 TGTGCCAGCAGCGAAGGACAGGGCCAAGAAAAACTGTTTTTT CASSEGQGQEKLFF
TRBJ2-5 TRBD1 13 . TRBV12-5 TGTGCTAGCGCCAGGGGGCGCGAGGAGACCCAGTACTTC CASARGREETQYF
TRBJ2-2 . 13 . TRBV9 TGTGCCAGCAGCACCGGACAATCCGGGGAGCTGTTTTTT CASSTGQSGELFF
TRBJ2-1 TRBD2 14 . TRBV7-3 TGTGCCAGCAGCCGGAGACTAGCAGCGGATGAGCAGTTCTTC CASSRRLAADEQFF
TRBJ2-2 TRBD2 14 few TRBV5-1 TGCGCCAGCAGCTTGATTACGGGGGGCGGGGAGCTGTTTTTT CASSLITGGGELFF
TRBJ1-5 . 9 few TRBV7-2 TGTGCCAGCGGCCAGCCCCAGCATTTT CASGQPQHF
TRBJ2-7 TRBD1 15 . TRBV6-5 TGTGCCAGCAGACAAGACCTGGACAGGGACTACGAGCAGTACTTC CASRQDLDRDYEQYF
TRBJ1-4 TRBD1 13 . TRBV6-1 TGTGCCAGCGGGGGGACAGGGCTTGAAAAACTGTTTTTT CASGGTGLEKLFF
TRBJ2-7 . 14 many TRBV6-1 TGTGCCAGCCTTATCAGGGGTGGGTCCTACGAGCAGTACTTC CASLIRGGSYEQYF
TRBJ2-5 . 12 . TRBV7-2 TGTGCCAGCAGGCAGTTCCCGGAGACCCAGTACTTC CASRQFPETQYF
TRBJ2-7 . 14 . TRBV19 TGTGCCAGTAGTATTGGCCAGGGGTGGGACGAGCAGTACTTC CASSIGQGWDEQYF
TRBJ2-3 TRBD1 15 . TRBV18 TGTGCCAGCTCACCTGGGACAGGGGGCACAGATACGCAGTATTTT CASSPGTGGTDTQYF
TRBJ2-1 . 14 . TRBV2 TGTGCCAGCAGTGAACGTTCTGTCTACAATGAGCAGTTCTTC CASSERSVYNEQFF
TRBJ2-3 TRBD2 16 . TRBV29-1 TGCAGCGTTGAAAGGGGGACTAGCGTCGGCACAGATACGCAGTATTTT CSVERGTSVGTDTQYF
TRBJ2-5 TRBD1 13 few TRBV6-1 TGTGCCTCCAGACAGGGACAGGGAGAGACCCAGTACTTC CASRQGQGETQYF
TRBJ2-1 . 15 . TRBV27 TGTGCCAGCAGCAGGGCCTCATCCCAGAACAATGAGCAGTTCTTC CASSRASSQNNEQFF
TRBJ2-3 TRBD2 19 . TRBV4-2 TGTGCCAGCAGCCAACGGACTAGCGGGAGGCAGTTTCTGGAGGATACGCAGTATTTT CASSQRTSGRQFLEDTQYF
TRBJ2-1 TRBD2 15 . TRBV9 TGTGCCAGCAGCCCACTAGCGGAGCTGGGTGGTGAGCAGTTCTTC CASSPLAELGGEQFF
TRBJ2-1 . 14 . TRBV7-2 TGTGCCAGCAGCCCCCGACTAGGACACAATGAGCAGTTCTTC CASSPRLGHNEQFF
TRBJ2-4 TRBD2 13 . TRBV28 TGTGCCAGCAGTCCGGGGGGAGGCCCGACTCAGTACTTC CASSPGGGPTQYF
TRBJ1-4 . 13 . TRBV7-2 TGTGCCAGCGGGGGGGCGCCTAATGAAAAACTGTTTTTT CASGGAPNEKLFF
TRBJ1-1 . 14 few TRBV6-1 TGTGCCAGCAGTGAAGTTCCAATGAACACTGAAGCTTTCTTT CASSEVPMNTEAFF
TRBJ2-2 TRBD2 16 . TRBV9 TGTGCCAGCAGCGCCCTAGCGGGAGGGAACACCGGGGAGCTGTTTTTT CASSALAGGNTGELFF
TRBJ1-4 TRBD1 17 . TRBV11-2 TGTGCCAGCAGCTTAGGGGCTCTGGGACAGCCGAATGAAAAACTGTTTTTT CASSLGALGQPNEKLFF
TRBJ2-1 . 13 . TRBV30 TGTGCCTGGAGTGTAACCGGCTACAATGAGCAGTTCTTC CAWSVTGYNEQFF
TRBJ1-1 . 14 . TRBV6-1 TGTGCCAGCAGTTCCTCGGGGGGGAGCACTGAAGCTTTCTTT CASSSSGGSTEAFF